This T cell receptor (beta chain) derives from a study of cytomegalovirus exposure and HLA in healthy donors. Findings of the study overall: HLA allele associations emerged for around 15,000 TCR beta sequences in a later analysis, at 0.05 false discovery rate. Later on, a genetic analysis was performed. It linked a missense variant in DCLRE1C with V- and J-gene trimming of TCR beta. Indistinguishable V segments, including TRBV6-2 and TRBV6-3, were excluded.

About this clone: Its antigen is undetermined. An end of the junction differs from the germline gene, which may be a read error. This same CDR3 is encoded by further DNA sequences in the sample.

The CDR3 contains 12 residues. Germline V gene sequence: CDR1 SEHNR, CDR2 FQNEAQ (reference sequence). With 60 Vbeta and 13 Jbeta primers, the PCR was carried out. The repertoire was sequenced with immunoSEQ multiplex PCR; TCRdb's copy has only in-frame clones and lacks some. The sample consists of some 120,000 clones, 65% to 90% of them appearing once. The V and J genes are TRBV7-9 and TRBJ1-2; D gene ambiguous. Sequenced input: PBMCs. This clonotype was sampled from a male donor in good health and CMV-seropositive. CDR3 residues: CAIASPNYGYTF. CDR3 coding DNA: TGTGCCATAGCCTCACCCAACTACGGCTACACCTTC. Full variable domain (missing parts from reference TRBV7-9 and TRBJ1-2): DTGVSQNPRHKITKRGQNVTFRCDPISEHNRLYWYRQTLGQGPEFLTYFQNEAQLEKSRLLSDRFSAERPKGSFSTLEIQRTEQGDSAMYLCAIASPNYGYTFGSGTRLTVV.